The clone carrying this T cell receptor (beta chain) was picked up a small number of times. Antigen: not known. Assay: immunoSEQ multiplex PCR; the TCRdb copy retains only in-frame clones and omits some. This sample yields about 2,600 clones, of which about a third are seen a single time; roughly 64% belongs to the top ten. Germline lookup yields CDR1 MNHEY and CDR2 SMNVEV (reference sequence). This CDR3 comprises 17 residues. Trimming removed 3 bases at V and 0 bases at J, with 15 bases between. This entry is derived from a study of STAT3 mutations in large granular lymphocyte leukemia. In the study overall: Among longitudinally sequenced T-LGLL patients, roughly half had canonical activating STAT3 mutations detected. More than half of T-LGLL patients received immunosuppressive therapy.

Study conclusions and caveats: Persisting codominant clonotypes may have hidden a small pathogenic clone. In T-cell large granular lymphocyte leukemia, about half of patients showed multiple immunodominant subclonotypes. Sampling intervals varied between patients and samples.

This chain connects TRBV27 to TRBJ2-1, with TRBD1 as a possible D gene (6 bases). Sequenced input: PBMCs. This TCR was sampled from a human donor with T large granular lymphocyte leukemia. Some clones in this sample may be carry-over from other donors' samples. The CDR3 spells CASSFQGTLSSYNEQFF. The CDR3 DNA reads as TGTGCCAGCAGTTTCCAAGGGACACTGAGCTCCTACAATGAGCAGTTCTTC.